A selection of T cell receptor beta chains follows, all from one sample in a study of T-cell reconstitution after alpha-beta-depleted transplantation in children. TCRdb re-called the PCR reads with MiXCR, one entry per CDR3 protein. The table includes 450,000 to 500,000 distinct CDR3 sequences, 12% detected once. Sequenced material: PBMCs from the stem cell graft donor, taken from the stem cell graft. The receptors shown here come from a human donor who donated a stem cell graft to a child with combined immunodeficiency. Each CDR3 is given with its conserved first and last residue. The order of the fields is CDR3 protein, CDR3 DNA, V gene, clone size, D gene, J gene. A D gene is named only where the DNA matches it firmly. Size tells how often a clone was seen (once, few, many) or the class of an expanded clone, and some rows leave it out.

cdr3_aa: CASSVPGGVYEQYF
cdr3_nt: TGTGCCAGCAGCGTCCCGGGGGGGGTCTACGAGCAGTACTTC
v_call: TRBV7-2
clone_size: .
d_call: TRBD2
j_call: TRBJ2-7

cdr3_aa: CASSLSGGFNEKLFF
cdr3_nt: TGTGCCAGCAGTTTATCGGGGGGTTTTAATGAAAAACTGTTTTTT
v_call: TRBV12-3/TRBV12-4
clone_size: few
d_call: .
j_call: TRBJ1-4

cdr3_aa: CATSRGDRGPTEAFF
cdr3_nt: TGTGCCACCAGCAGAGGGGACAGGGGGCCGACTGAAGCTTTCTTT
v_call: TRBV15
clone_size: few
d_call: TRBD1
j_call: TRBJ1-1

cdr3_aa: CSARIPGSGADTQYF
cdr3_nt: TGCAGTGCCCGTATTCCGGGGTCCGGAGCAGATACGCAGTATTTT
v_call: TRBV20-1
clone_size: once
d_call: .
j_call: TRBJ2-3

cdr3_aa: CASSLVGSGVPSSYNEQFF
cdr3_nt: TGTGCCAGCAGCTTAGTTGGTTCAGGCGTACCGAGCTCCTACAATGAGCAGTTCTTC
v_call: TRBV7-6
clone_size: .
d_call: .
j_call: TRBJ2-1

cdr3_aa: CASSYMGVTVTDTQYF
cdr3_nt: TGTGCCAGCTCATATATGGGAGTAACAGTTACAGATACGCAGTATTTT
v_call: TRBV18
clone_size: .
d_call: .
j_call: TRBJ2-3

cdr3_aa: CASSHERGQETQYF
cdr3_nt: TGTGCCAGCAGTCACGAAAGGGGCCAAGAGACCCAGTACTTC
v_call: TRBV6-2/TRBV6-3
clone_size: .
d_call: .
j_call: TRBJ2-5

cdr3_aa: CASIAAGDYGYTF
cdr3_nt: TGTGCCAGCATAGCTGCGGGGGACTATGGCTACACCTTC
v_call: TRBV21-1
clone_size: many
d_call: .
j_call: TRBJ1-2

cdr3_aa: CASSFLATNEKLFF
cdr3_nt: TGTGCCAGCAGTTTTCTTGCAACTAATGAAAAACTGTTTTTT
v_call: TRBV12-3/TRBV12-4
clone_size: .
d_call: .
j_call: TRBJ1-4

cdr3_aa: CASSRPPGGTQYF
cdr3_nt: TGTGCCAGCAGCCGGCCCCCGGGGGGTACGCAGTATTTT
v_call: TRBV7-2
clone_size: few
d_call: TRBD2
j_call: TRBJ2-3

cdr3_aa: CASSVGAGSGGPSSYNEQFF
cdr3_nt: TGTGCCAGCAGCGTAGGTGCTGGGAGCGGGGGGCCTAGCTCCTACAATGAGCAGTTCTTC
v_call: TRBV9
clone_size: .
d_call: TRBD2
j_call: TRBJ2-1

cdr3_aa: CASSVATDTQYF
cdr3_nt: TGTGCCAGCAGCGTTGCGACAGATACGCAGTATTTT
v_call: TRBV9
clone_size: many
d_call: .
j_call: TRBJ2-3

cdr3_aa: CASSNSGLAGDTDTQYF
cdr3_nt: TGTGCCAGCAGCAACTCGGGACTAGCGGGGGACACAGATACGCAGTATTTT
v_call: TRBV7-9
clone_size: few
d_call: TRBD2
j_call: TRBJ2-3

cdr3_aa: CASSYLDSYSYEQYF
cdr3_nt: TGTGCCAGCAGTTACTTAGACTCTTACTCCTACGAGCAGTACTTC
v_call: TRBV6-2/TRBV6-3
clone_size: many
d_call: .
j_call: TRBJ2-7

cdr3_aa: CASSLVVKETQYF
cdr3_nt: TGTGCCAGCAGCCTCGTCGTCAAAGAGACCCAGTACTTC
v_call: TRBV12-3/TRBV12-4
clone_size: .
d_call: .
j_call: TRBJ2-5

cdr3_aa: CSVLREGSEAFF
cdr3_nt: TGCAGCGTTCTTAGGGAGGGCAGTGAAGCTTTCTTT
v_call: TRBV29-1
clone_size: many
d_call: .
j_call: TRBJ1-1

cdr3_aa: CASSQVSGTINTGELFF
cdr3_nt: TGTGCCAGCAGCCAAGTTTCCGGGACCATAAACACCGGGGAGCTGTTTTTT
v_call: TRBV3-1
clone_size: few
d_call: .
j_call: TRBJ2-2

cdr3_aa: CASSRKLAGGETGELFF
cdr3_nt: TGCGCCAGCAGCCGCAAGCTAGCGGGGGGTGAGACCGGGGAGCTGTTTTTT
v_call: TRBV4-3
clone_size: .
d_call: TRBD2
j_call: TRBJ2-2